The 13 T cell receptor beta chains reported below all come from one sample, sequenced in a study of control samples from healthy donors and cancer patients. Only in-frame clones appear in the TCRdb table, and some are missing; sequencing was by immunoSEQ multiplex PCR. This table has some 100,000 clones, about 88% appearing once. Material: blood. These receptors were obtained from a woman in her 50s in good health.

The V and J genes are TRBV3-1 (or the pseudogene TRBV3-2) and TRBJ1-1; tentative D call: TRBD1 (5 bases). The CDR3 runs to 13 residues. The germline V gene has CDR1 LGHDT and CDR2 YNNKEL (reference sequence). V lost 3 bases, J lost 5 bases, and 10 bases lay in between. CDR3 sequence (DNA): TGTGCCAGCAGCCAGAGGACAAGGACTGAAGCTTTCTTT. The encoded protein is CASSQRTRTEAFF.

The chain uses TRBV20-1 and TRBJ2-4, with D perhaps being TRBD1 or TRBD2 (5 bases each). This CDR3 region has 13 residues. From germline, CDR1 is DFQATT and CDR2 SNEGSKA (reference sequence). Trimming pared 3 bases from V and 5 bases from J, leaving 11 bases between. The CDR3 DNA reads TGCAGTGCTAGTGAGGGGTGGGAAAACATTCAGTACTTC. Translating it yields CSASEGWENIQYF.

This chain uses TRBV27 with TRBJ2-3; 10 bases are shared with TRBD2. Germline CDR1 and CDR2: MNHEY and SMNVEV (reference sequence). The CDR3 runs to 18 residues. V lost 6 bases to trimming and J lost 1 base; unmatched junction nucleotides: 13. This CDR3 is CASRRRASGSSGTDTQYF. The CDR3 DNA sequence: TGTGCCAGCAGGCGGAGGGCTAGCGGGAGTTCTGGCACAGATACGCAGTATTTT.

V gene TRBV7-2 combines with J gene TRBJ2-3; TRBD1 is a possible D gene (5 bases). The CDR3 totals 15 residues. Germline CDR1 is SGHTA and CDR2 is FQGNSA. Between the trimmed V and J ends, which lost 1 base and 3 bases, there was a span of 11 bases. The CDR3 region is CASSLGGKGTDTQYF. CDR3 DNA: TGTGCCAGCAGCTTAGGGGGAAAGGGGACAGATACGCAGTATTTT.

In nucleotides, the CDR3 is TGCAGCGCAGACAGGAACTATGGCTACACCTTC. Residues: CSADRNYGYTF. The chain joins TRBV29-1 to TRBJ1-2; D perhaps matches TRBD1 (6 bases). Germline CDR1 and CDR2: SQVTM and ANQGSEA. This CDR3 is built from 11 residues. Trimming took off 7 bases at V and 2 bases at J, with 8 bases between the two ends.

The CDR3 region has the DNA TGTGCCAGCAGGGGCACTGAAGCTTTCTTT. Translated: CASRGTEAFF. V usage is TRBV12-3 or TRBV12-4 and J usage is TRBJ1-1; D not resolved. The CDR3 consists of 10 residues. Trimming took 6 bases from V and 4 from J, leaving 3 bases between them.

The rearrangement links TRBV6-1 to TRBJ1-2, with TRBD1 matching 7 bases. CDR3 length: 17 residues. Germline V gene sequence: CDR1 MNHNS, CDR2 SASEGT. V gave up 2 bases and J gave up 4 bases; unmatched junction bases: 13. The CDR3 here is CASSEIILAGTVYGYTF. The CDR3 bases are TGTGCCAGCAGTGAAATCATTTTGGCTGGGACAGTCTATGGCTACACCTTC.

In its sample, this clone was seen once. The genes are TRBV18 and TRBJ2-6, with D unresolved. This CDR3 has 14 residues. Trimming cost V 3 bases and J 0 bases, with 3 bases left between them. Germline loops: CDR1 KGHSH, CDR2 LQKENI. The DNA of the CDR3 is TGTGCCAGCTCACCGAGCTCTGGGGCCAACGTCCTGACTTTC. Translating gives CASSPSSGANVLTF.

This rearrangement joins TRBV30 to TRBJ1-1; TRBD1 is a possible D gene (5 bases). The CDR3 covers 13 residues. V lost 3 bases and J lost 5, with 13 bases in between. Germline V lookup: CDR1 GTSNPN, CDR2 SVGIG (reference sequence). The CDR3 region has the DNA TGTGCCTGGAGCGAGGGGAAGGAGACTGAAGCTTTCTTT. This encodes CAWSEGKETEAFF.

V and J are TRBV24-1 and TRBJ2-3; the D call may be TRBD1 or TRBD2 (6 bases each). Germline V gene data show CDR1 as KGHDR and CDR2 as SFDVKD. The CDR3 length is 17 residues. The V and J ends lost 0 bases and 0 bases respectively, with 12 bases between them. The CDR3 DNA reads as TGTGCCACCAGTGATTTGCGGGGGCAGGCGAGCACAGATACGCAGTATTTT. It codes for CATSDLRGQASTDTQYF.

This clone was counted a few times. The rearrangement uses TRBV7-2 and TRBJ2-7; TRBD2 matches 10 bases. V was clipped by 7 bases and J by 2 bases; unmatched bases: 14. The CDR3 spans 17 residues. Germline CDR1 reads SGHTA; CDR2 reads FQGNSA. The CDR3 reads CASILGVLAGVTYEQYF. The CDR3 region has the DNA TGTGCCAGCATCCTAGGGGTTCTAGCGGGGGTAACCTACGAGCAGTACTTC.

This chain connects TRBV11-2 to TRBJ2-5; 7 bases are shared with TRBD2. The junction had 11 bases not matched to a gene; V was cut back by 5 bases and J by 5 bases. Germline values: CDR1 SGHAT, CDR2 FQNNGV. CDR3 length: 15 amino acids. The CDR3 spells CASSLGAGAGETQYF. In DNA form, the CDR3 reads TGTGCCAGCAGCCTAGGGGCGGGAGCGGGGGAGACCCAGTACTTC. Full variable domain (missing parts from reference TRBV11-2 and TRBJ2-5): EAGVAQSPRYKIIEKRQSVAFWCNPISGHATLYWYQQILGQGPKLLIQFQNNGVVDDSQLPKDRFSAERLKGVDSTLKIQPAKLEDSAVYLCASSLGAGAGETQYFGPGTRLLVL.

V and J are TRBV30 and TRBJ1-1; TRBD1 agrees at 7 bases. V was pared by 3 bases and J by 0 bases, with 4 bases of the junction left unmatched. This CDR3 spans 14 amino acids. The V gene's germline CDR1 is GTSNPN and CDR2 SVGIG (reference sequence). Here the CDR3 DNA reads TGTGCCTGGAGGAGGGACAGAATGAACACTGAAGCTTTCTTT. Amino acids: CAWRRDRMNTEAFF.